The 23 T cell receptor beta chains below all came from one sample that was sequenced in a study of control samples from healthy donors and cancer patients (dated by TCRdb to about 2020). The library came from the immunoSEQ multiplex PCR assay. TCRdb mirrors the immuneACCESS table, restricted to in-frame sequences. Some clones are absent from its copies; in checked studies, under half trace to an unresolved V gene, and the reason for the others is unknown. The sample has fewer than 110,000 clones on record, around 89% of them singletons. 15% to 20% of the sample lies in the top ten. Sequenced sample: PBMCs. The receptors originated from a man in his 60s with lung cancer.

J is TRBJ1-1 and V is TRBV3-1 (or the pseudogene TRBV3-2); tentatively, D is TRBD1 (5 bases). V lost 0 bases and J lost 5, with 13 bases in between. There are 15 residues in the CDR3. Germline loops: CDR1 LGHDT, CDR2 YNNKEL (reference sequence). The CDR3 protein is CASSQEPGGGTEAFF. CDR3 nucleotide sequence: TGTGCCAGCAGCCAAGAGCCCGGGGGGGGGACTGAAGCTTTCTTT.

This clone has just a few counts. The chain has TRBV6-5 and TRBJ1-1; D might be TRBD1 (6 bases). The V end was cut by 2 bases, the J end by 2 bases, with 9 bases between. Germline V gene sequence: CDR1 MNHEY, CDR2 SVGAGI. The length of the CDR3 is 14 residues. The CDR3 loop reads CASSYQGPNTEAFF. The CDR3 coding sequence is TGTGCCAGCAGTTACCAGGGGCCTAACACTGAAGCTTTCTTT.

This rearrangement joins TRBV5-4 to TRBJ1-3; D possibly corresponds to TRBD1 (5 bases). Trimming left V 4 bases short and J 6 bases short, with 11 bases between. From germline, CDR1 is SGHNT and CDR2 YYREEE (reference sequence). CDR3 length: 13 amino acids. The CDR3 region is CASSVGGTNTIYF. The CDR3 DNA follows: TGTGCCAGCAGCGTGGGGGGAACAAACACCATATATTTT. The full variable domain, in which reference TRBV5-4 and TRBJ1-3 provide the parts outside the CDR3, is ETGVTQSPTHLIKTRGQQVTLRCSSQSGHNTVSWYQQALGQGPQFIFQYYREEENGRGNFPPRFSGLQFPNYSSELNVNALELDDSALYLCASSVGGTNTIYFGEGSWLTVV.

This clone was recorded only once. V is TRBV5-6 and J is TRBJ1-2, with D possibly being TRBD1 (6 bases). The germline V and J ends were trimmed by 5 bases and 8 bases, with 13 bases remaining between them. Germline CDR1 and CDR2: SGHDT and YYEEEE. The CDR3 totals 12 residues. CDR3 in amino acids: CASRNRAQGYTF. CDR3 coding DNA: TGTGCCAGCAGGAACAGGGCTCAGGGCTACACCTTC.

The rearrangement uses TRBV6-5 and TRBJ1-6; weak D call: TRBD1 (5 bases). Germline V CDR1 and CDR2: MNHEY, SVGAGI. The V end was cut by 0 bases, the J end by 6 bases, with 9 bases between. This CDR3 spans 15 amino acids. The CDR3 is CASSYSGRGNSPLHF. DNA of the CDR3: TGTGCCAGCAGTTACTCAGGGAGGGGTAATTCACCCCTCCACTTT.

The CDR3 protein is CASSFDGSWANVLTF. CDR3 coding DNA: TGTGCCAGCAGCTTTGACGGATCTTGGGCCAACGTCCTGACTTTC. The V and J genes are TRBV7-9 and TRBJ2-6; D not resolved. This CDR3 region has 15 residues. Germline CDR1 and CDR2: SEHNR and FQNEAQ (reference sequence). V was trimmed by 3 bases and J by 5 bases, leaving 11 bases between them.

The chain uses TRBV18 and TRBJ2-2, with 7 bases aligning to TRBD1. CDR3 size: 15 residues. V trimming: 8 bases; J trimming: 1 base; junction bases outside the gene matches: 7. The germline CDR1 and CDR2 sequences are KGHSH and LQKENI. The CDR3 protein is CASADRVWNTGELFF. The CDR3, as DNA: TGTGCCAGCGCTGACAGGGTCTGGAACACCGGGGAGCTGTTTTTT.

The rearrangement links TRBV5-6 to TRBJ2-7; D tentatively fits TRBD1 or TRBD2 (5 bases each). Trimming removed 0 bases from V and 6 bases from J, with 19 bases in between. In germline, CDR1 is SGHDT, CDR2 YYEEEE. The CDR3 spans 16 residues. As DNA, the CDR3 is TGTGCCAGCAGCTTGGCCAAGGGGAGCGGACGGCTCGAGCAGTACGTC. Translating gives CASSLAKGSGRLEQYV.

This rearrangement joins TRBV21-1 to TRBJ2-6; the tabulated D call, TRBD2, remains unverified against the DNA. TRBV21-1 represents a pseudogene. The CDR3 consists of 19 residues. Here the CDR3 reads CASSKEEVAGGPGANVLTF. The CDR3 bases are TGTGCCAGCAGCAAAGAGGAAGTCGCGGGGGGGCCTGGGGCCAACGTCCTGACTTTC.

This clone was detected only once. The chain is built from TRBV12-3 or TRBV12-4 and TRBJ1-1; 8 nucleotides agree with TRBD1. Trimming cost V 7 bases and J 6 bases; bases outside gene matches: 7. CDR3 size: 13 residues. CDR3 coding DNA: TGTGCCAGCACCGTACAGGGGGGGGCTGAAGCTTTCTTT. Its protein is CASTVQGGAEAFF.

This clone was seen just once. V usage is TRBV5-1 and J usage is TRBJ2-7; D uncertain. V was pared by 5 bases and J by 7 bases, with 10 bases between. Germline V CDR1 and CDR2: SGHRS, YFSETQ. The CDR3 is 11 residues long. Here the CDR3 reads CASRKEYEQYV. In nucleotides, the CDR3 is TGCGCCAGCAGAAAGGAGTATGAGCAGTACGTC.

The chain employs TRBV4-1 and TRBJ2-7; D ambiguous. V dropped 4 bases and J dropped 3 bases, with 10 bases sitting between them. CDR1 is MGHRA, CDR2 YSYEKL, per germline. The CDR3 spans 13 residues. The CDR3 DNA sequence: TGCGCCAGCAGCCGTACGGATGGCTACGAGCAGTACTTC. This codes for CASSRTDGYEQYF.

The gene calls are TRBV5-4 and TRBJ1-1; perhaps TRBD1 as D (5 bases). V gave up 0 bases and J gave up 0 bases, with 15 bases separating them. This CDR3 has 17 residues. Germline-derived CDR1 and CDR2 are SGHNT and YYREEE (reference sequence). The CDR3 loop is CASSLGAGSGMNTEAFF. The CDR3 DNA reads TGTGCCAGCAGCTTGGGGGCAGGGTCAGGAATGAACACTGAAGCTTTCTTT.

The rearrangement links TRBV12-5 to TRBJ2-3; possible D gene TRBD1, 5 bases. The CDR3 totals 16 residues. Per germline, CDR1 LGHNT and CDR2 FRNRAP. The V end lost 0 bases, the J end lost 4 bases, and 14 bases lay between the germline ends. CDR3 sequence (DNA): TGTGCTAGTGGTTTGGTAGAAGTGGCAGGGCCAGATACGCAGTATTTT. Its translation: CASGLVEVAGPDTQYF.

This chain joins TRBV27 and TRBJ2-1; no clear D gene. The CDR3 runs to 9 residues. Trimming removed 8 bases at V and 10 bases at J, with 6 bases between. Germline values: CDR1 MNHEY, CDR2 SMNVEV (reference sequence). CDR3 coding DNA: TGTGCCAGCTGTACGGAGCAGTTCTTC. The encoded protein is CASCTEQFF.

The V and J genes are TRBV5-1 and TRBJ2-7, with 7 positions matching TRBD1. Per germline, CDR1 SGHRS and CDR2 YFSETQ. The V segment lost 3 bases and the J segment 6 bases; nucleotides outside the gene matches: 3. The CDR3 contains 12 residues. The CDR3 is CASSSEGAEQYF. The DNA of the CDR3 is TGCGCCAGCAGCTCTGAGGGGGCCGAGCAGTACTTC.

The chain has TRBV6-1 and TRBJ1-5; perhaps TRBD1 as D (6 bases). The CDR3 runs to 13 residues. V was trimmed by 2 bases and J by 15 bases, leaving 17 bases between them. Germline lookup yields CDR1 MNHNS and CDR2 SASEGT. As DNA, the CDR3 is TGTGCCAGCAGTGAAAGGAGCCGGGACAAAAGGCATTTT. It yields the protein CASSERSRDKRHF.

In this sample, this clone turned up once. This chain connects TRBV27 to TRBJ1-2; possible D gene TRBD1, 5 bases. V gave up 6 bases and J gave up 5 bases, with 19 bases separating them. Germline values: CDR1 MNHEY, CDR2 SMNVEV (reference sequence). CDR3 size: 15 residues. The CDR3 spells CASRTDQNAGYGYTF. DNA of the CDR3: TGTGCCAGCAGGACAGACCAGAACGCGGGGTATGGCTACACCTTC.

The chain joins TRBV13 to TRBJ1-2; no clear D. This CDR3 region has 16 residues. V was shortened by 5 bases and J by 0 bases, with 16 bases between the two germline ends. Germline-derived CDR1 and CDR2 are PRHDT and FYEKMQ (reference sequence). The DNA for the CDR3 is TGTGCCAGCAGCAAAAATCCTCCCATCCCTAACTATGGCTACACCTTC. Translating it yields CASSKNPPIPNYGYTF.

V usage is TRBV10-1 and J usage is TRBJ2-2; D uncertain. Germline CDR1 WNHNN, CDR2 SYGVQD (reference sequence). Trimming took off 7 bases at V and 7 bases at J, with 10 bases between the two ends. The CDR3 is 12 residues long. The CDR3 loop reads CASKHPGGELFF. The CDR3 bases are TGCGCCAGCAAACACCCAGGCGGGGAGCTGTTTTTT.

J is TRBJ1-2 and V is TRBV2, with no clear D. The V gene lost 6 bases and the J gene lost 8 bases, with 7 bases spanning the gap. Germline-derived CDR1 and CDR2 are SNHLY and FYNNEI. This CDR3 is 10 amino acids long. This CDR3 reads CASSRRGYTF. The CDR3 DNA reads as TGTGCCAGCAGCCGCCGGGGCTACACCTTC.

The gene calls are TRBV7-9 and TRBJ1-5; TRBD1 matches at 10 bases. With V trimmed by 2 bases and J by 0 bases, 10 bases remained unmatched. The CDR3 has 19 residues. The germline CDR1 and CDR2 sequences are SEHNR and FQNEAQ (reference sequence). The CDR3 coding sequence is TGTGCCAGCAGCTTACGCCACCGGGACAGGGGCGGTAGCAATCAGCCCCAGCATTTT. This translates into CASSLRHRDRGGSNQPQHF.

The chain links TRBV18 to TRBJ1-2; 9 nucleotides line up with TRBD1. Germline V gene lookup returns CDR1 KGHSH and CDR2 LQKENI. V trimming: 3 bases; J trimming: 4 bases; junction bases outside the gene matches: 6. The CDR3 is 15 amino acids. The CDR3 DNA follows: TGTGCCAGCTCACCGGTAACAGGGGGCAGCTATGGCTACACCTTC. Protein sequence: CASSPVTGGSYGYTF.